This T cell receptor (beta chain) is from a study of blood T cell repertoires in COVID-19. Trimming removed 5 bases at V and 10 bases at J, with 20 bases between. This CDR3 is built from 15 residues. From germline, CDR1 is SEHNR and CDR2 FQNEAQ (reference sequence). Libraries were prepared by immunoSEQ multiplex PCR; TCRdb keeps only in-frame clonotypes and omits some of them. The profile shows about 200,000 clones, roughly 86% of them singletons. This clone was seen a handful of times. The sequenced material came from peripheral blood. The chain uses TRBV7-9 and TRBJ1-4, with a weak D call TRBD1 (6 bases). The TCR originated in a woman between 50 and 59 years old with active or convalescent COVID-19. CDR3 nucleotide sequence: TGTGCCAGCAGCCTGTCCCCCTCGGGGGGGGCAAAACTGTTTTTT. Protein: CASSLSPSGGAKLFF.